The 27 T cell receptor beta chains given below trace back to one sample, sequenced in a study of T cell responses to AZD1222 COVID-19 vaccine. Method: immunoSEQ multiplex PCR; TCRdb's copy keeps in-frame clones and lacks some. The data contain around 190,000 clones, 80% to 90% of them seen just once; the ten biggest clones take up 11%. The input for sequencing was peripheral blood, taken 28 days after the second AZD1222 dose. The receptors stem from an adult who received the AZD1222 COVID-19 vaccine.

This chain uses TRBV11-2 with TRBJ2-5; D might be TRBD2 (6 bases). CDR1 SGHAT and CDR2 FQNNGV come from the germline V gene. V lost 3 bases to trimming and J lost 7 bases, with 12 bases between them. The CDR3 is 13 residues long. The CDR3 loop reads CASSFKQGGTQYF. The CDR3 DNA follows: TGTGCCAGCAGCTTTAAGCAGGGAGGGACCCAGTACTTC. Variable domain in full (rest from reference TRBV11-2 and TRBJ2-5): EAGVAQSPRYKIIEKRQSVAFWCNPISGHATLYWYQQILGQGPKLLIQFQNNGVVDDSQLPKDRFSAERLKGVDSTLKIQPAKLEDSAVYLCASSFKQGGTQYFGPGTRLLVL.

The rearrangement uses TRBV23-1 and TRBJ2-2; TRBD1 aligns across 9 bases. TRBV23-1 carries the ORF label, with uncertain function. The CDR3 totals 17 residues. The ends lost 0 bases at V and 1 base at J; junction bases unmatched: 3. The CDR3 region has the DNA TGCGCCAGCAGTCAATCGATGGGACAGGGGAACACCGGGGAGCTGTTTTTT. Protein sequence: CASSQSMGQGNTGELFF.

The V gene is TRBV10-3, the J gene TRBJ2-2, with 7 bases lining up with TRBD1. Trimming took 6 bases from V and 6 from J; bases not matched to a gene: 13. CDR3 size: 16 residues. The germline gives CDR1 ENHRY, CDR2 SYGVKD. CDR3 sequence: CAISGTAQVEAGELFF. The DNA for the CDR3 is TGTGCCATCAGCGGGACAGCCCAAGTCGAGGCCGGGGAGCTGTTTTTT.

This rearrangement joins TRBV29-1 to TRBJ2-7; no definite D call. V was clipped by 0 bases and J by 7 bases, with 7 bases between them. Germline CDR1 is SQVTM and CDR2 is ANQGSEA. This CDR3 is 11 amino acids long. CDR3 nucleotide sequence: TGCAGCGTTGAAGATCCGGGTGAGCAGTACTTC. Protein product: CSVEDPGEQYF.

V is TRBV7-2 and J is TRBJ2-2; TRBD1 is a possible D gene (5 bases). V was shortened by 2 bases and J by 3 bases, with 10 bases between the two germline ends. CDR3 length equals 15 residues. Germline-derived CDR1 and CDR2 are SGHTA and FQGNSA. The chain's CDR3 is CASSLLGRDTGELFF. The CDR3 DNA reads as TGTGCCAGCAGCTTATTGGGCAGGGACACCGGGGAGCTGTTTTTT. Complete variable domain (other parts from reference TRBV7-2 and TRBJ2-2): GAGVSQSPSNKVTEKGKDVELRCDPISGHTALYWYRQSLGQGLEFLIYFQGNSAPDKSGLPSDRFSAERTGGSVSTLTIQRTQQEDSAVYLCASSLLGRDTGELFFGEGSRLTVL.

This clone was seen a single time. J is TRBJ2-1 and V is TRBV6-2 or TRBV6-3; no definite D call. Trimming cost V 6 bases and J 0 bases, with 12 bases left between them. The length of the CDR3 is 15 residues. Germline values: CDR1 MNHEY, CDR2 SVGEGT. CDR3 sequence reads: CASSSSTISYNEQFF. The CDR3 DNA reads TGTGCCAGCAGCTCCTCTACCATCTCCTACAATGAGCAGTTCTTC.

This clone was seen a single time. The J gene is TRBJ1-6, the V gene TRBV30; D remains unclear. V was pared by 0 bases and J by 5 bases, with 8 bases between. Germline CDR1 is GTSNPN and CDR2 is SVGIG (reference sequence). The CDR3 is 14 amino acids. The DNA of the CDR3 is TGTGCCTGGAGTGTAGACACCGATAATTCACCCCTCCACTTT. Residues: CAWSVDTDNSPLHF.

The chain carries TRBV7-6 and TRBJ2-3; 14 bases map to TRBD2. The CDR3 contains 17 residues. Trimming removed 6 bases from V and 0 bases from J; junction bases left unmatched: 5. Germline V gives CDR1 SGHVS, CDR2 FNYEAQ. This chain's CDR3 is CASSRTSGGWSTDTQYF. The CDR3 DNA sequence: TGTGCCAGCAGTCGGACTAGCGGGGGGTGGAGCACAGATACGCAGTATTTT.

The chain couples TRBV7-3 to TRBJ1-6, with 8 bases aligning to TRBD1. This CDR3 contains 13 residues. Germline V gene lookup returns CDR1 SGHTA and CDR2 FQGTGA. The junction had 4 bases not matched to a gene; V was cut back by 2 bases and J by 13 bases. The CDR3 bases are TGTGCCAGCAGCTTAGGCAGGGGGCGCCCCCTCCACTTT. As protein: CASSLGRGRPLHF.

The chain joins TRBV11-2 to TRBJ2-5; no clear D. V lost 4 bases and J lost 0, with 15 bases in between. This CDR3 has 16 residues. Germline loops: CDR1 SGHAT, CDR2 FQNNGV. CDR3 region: CASSSNLGVNQETQYF. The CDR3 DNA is TGTGCCAGCAGCTCGAACCTTGGGGTTAACCAAGAGACCCAGTACTTC.

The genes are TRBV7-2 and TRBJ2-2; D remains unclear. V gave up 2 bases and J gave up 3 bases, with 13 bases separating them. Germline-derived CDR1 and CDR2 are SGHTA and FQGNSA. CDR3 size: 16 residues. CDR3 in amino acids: CASSLMADAHTGELFF. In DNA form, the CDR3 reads TGTGCCAGCAGCTTAATGGCCGACGCCCACACCGGGGAGCTGTTTTTT.

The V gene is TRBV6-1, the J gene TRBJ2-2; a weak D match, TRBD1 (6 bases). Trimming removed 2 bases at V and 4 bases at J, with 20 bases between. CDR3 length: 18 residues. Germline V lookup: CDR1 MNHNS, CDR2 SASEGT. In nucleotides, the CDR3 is TGTGCCAGCAGTGAATTAGTAACAGGGTCGAGGTTCACCGGGGAGCTGTTTTTT. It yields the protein CASSELVTGSRFTGELFF.

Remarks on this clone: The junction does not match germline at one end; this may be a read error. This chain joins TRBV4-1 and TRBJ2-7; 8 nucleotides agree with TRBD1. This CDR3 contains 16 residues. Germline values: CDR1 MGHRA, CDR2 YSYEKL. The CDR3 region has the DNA TGCGCCAGCACCCAAGATACAGGGGGAGACTCCTACGAGCAGTACTTC. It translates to CASTQDTGGDSYEQYF.

This CDR3 reads CASSLSGIEAFF. CDR3 nucleotides: TGCGCCAGCAGCCTCAGTGGGATTGAAGCTTTCTTT. This chain uses TRBV5-1 with TRBJ1-1, with no clear D. V shed 4 bases and J shed 7 bases, with 11 bases lying between them. The CDR3 extends over 12 amino acids. Germline V gene sequence: CDR1 SGHRS, CDR2 YFSETQ.

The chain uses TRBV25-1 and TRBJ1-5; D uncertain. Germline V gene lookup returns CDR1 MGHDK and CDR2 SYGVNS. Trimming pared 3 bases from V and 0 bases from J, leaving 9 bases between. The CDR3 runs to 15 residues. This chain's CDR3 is CASSDEGVSNQPQHF. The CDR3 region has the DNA TGTGCCAGCAGTGATGAGGGCGTTAGCAATCAGCCCCAGCATTTT.

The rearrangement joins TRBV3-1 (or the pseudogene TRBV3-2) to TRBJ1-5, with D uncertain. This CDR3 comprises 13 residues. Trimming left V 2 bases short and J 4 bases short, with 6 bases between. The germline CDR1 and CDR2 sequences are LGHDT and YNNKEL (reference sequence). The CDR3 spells CASSQSLNQPQHF. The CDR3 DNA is TGTGCCAGCAGCCAAAGTTTGAATCAGCCCCAGCATTTT.

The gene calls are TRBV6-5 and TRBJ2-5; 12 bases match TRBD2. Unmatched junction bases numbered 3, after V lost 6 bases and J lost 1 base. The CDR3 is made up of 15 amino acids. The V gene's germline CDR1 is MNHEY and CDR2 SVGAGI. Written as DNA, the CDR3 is TGTGCCAGCAGCACTAGCGGGGGGATCCAAGAGACCCAGTACTTC. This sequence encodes CASSTSGGIQETQYF.

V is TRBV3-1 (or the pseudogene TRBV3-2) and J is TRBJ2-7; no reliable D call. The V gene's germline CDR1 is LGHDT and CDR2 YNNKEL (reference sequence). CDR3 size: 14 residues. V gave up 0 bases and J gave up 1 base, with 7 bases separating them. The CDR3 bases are TGTGCCAGCAGCCAAGATTGGCAGTCCTACGAGCAGTACTTC. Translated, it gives CASSQDWQSYEQYF.

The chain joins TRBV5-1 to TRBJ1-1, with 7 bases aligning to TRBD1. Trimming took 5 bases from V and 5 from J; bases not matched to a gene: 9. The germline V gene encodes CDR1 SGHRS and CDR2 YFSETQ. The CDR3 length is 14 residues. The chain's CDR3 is CASSSAGGYTEAFF. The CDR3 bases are TGCGCCAGCAGTAGTGCAGGGGGGTATACTGAAGCTTTCTTT.

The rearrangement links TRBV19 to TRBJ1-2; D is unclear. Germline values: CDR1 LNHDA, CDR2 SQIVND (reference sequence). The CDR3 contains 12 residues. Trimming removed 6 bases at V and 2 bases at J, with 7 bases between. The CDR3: CASSKANYGYTF. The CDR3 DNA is TGTGCCAGTAGCAAAGCCAACTATGGCTACACCTTC.

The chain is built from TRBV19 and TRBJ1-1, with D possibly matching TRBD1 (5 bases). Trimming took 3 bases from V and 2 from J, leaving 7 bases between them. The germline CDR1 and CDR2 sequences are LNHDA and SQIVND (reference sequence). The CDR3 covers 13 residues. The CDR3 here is CASSMTVNTEAFF. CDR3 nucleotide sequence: TGTGCCAGTAGTATGACAGTTAACACTGAAGCTTTCTTT.

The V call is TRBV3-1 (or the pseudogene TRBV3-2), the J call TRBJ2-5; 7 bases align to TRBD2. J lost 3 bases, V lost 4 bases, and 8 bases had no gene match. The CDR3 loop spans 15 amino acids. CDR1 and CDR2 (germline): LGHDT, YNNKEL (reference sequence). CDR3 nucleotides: TGTGCCAGCAGCCCTTGGGGAGGGAGGGAAGAGACCCAGTACTTC. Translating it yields CASSPWGGREETQYF.

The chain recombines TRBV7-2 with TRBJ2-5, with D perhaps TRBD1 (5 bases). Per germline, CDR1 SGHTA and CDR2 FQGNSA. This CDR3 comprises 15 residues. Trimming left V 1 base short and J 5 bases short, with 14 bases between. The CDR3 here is CASSLGGAGRETQYF. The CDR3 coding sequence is TGTGCCAGCAGCTTAGGGGGCGCTGGGCGGGAGACCCAGTACTTC.

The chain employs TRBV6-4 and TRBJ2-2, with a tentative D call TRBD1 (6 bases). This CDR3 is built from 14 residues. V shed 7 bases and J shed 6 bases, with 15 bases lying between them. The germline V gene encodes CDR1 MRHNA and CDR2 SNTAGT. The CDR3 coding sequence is TGTGCCAGCATTCTACAGGGTACTCCCGGGGAGCTGTTTTTT. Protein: CASILQGTPGELFF.

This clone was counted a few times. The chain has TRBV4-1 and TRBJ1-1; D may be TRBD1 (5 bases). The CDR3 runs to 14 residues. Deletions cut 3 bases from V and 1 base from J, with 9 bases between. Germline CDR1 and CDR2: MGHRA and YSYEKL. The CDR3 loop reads CASSQAGTNTEAFF. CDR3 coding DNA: TGCGCCAGCAGCCAGGCAGGGACGAACACTGAAGCTTTCTTT.

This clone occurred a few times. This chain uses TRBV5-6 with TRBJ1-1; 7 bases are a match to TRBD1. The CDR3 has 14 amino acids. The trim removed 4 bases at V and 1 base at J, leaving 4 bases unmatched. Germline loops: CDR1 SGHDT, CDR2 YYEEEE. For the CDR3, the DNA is TGTGCCAGCAGCCCGGACAGGACGAACACTGAAGCTTTCTTT. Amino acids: CASSPDRTNTEAFF.

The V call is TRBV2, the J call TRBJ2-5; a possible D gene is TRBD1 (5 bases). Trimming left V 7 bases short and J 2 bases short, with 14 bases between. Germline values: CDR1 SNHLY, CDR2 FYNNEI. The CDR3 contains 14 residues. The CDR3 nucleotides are TGTGCCAGCACCCGACAGCTCCTACAAGAGACCCAGTACTTC. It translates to CASTRQLLQETQYF.